The entry below gives a single T cell receptor beta chain sequence along with its context. Its antigen specificity is not known. Per-base qualities were not stored, and no clone one base away is much larger. Every donor was a healthy Caucasian. The twin cohort consisted of three pairs of female monozygotic twins, all aged about 18 to 29 years. Positive isolation kits from Invitrogen were used to isolate the CD4+ and CD8+ T cell populations. The data derive from a study of identical twins (dated by TCRdb to 2016 to 2018). Regarding the research as a whole: To test whether fetal clonotypes persist, the study used deep sequencing on TCR alpha and beta repertoires from monozygotic twins, unrelated adults of various ages, and cord blood. To rule out contamination, the twin experiments were replicated at different times with different library preparation protocols.

Library creation used 5' RACE. The listed sequencing device is Illumina HiSeq 2000. A universal primer binding site was introduced by template switching, and a unique molecular identifier was present in the final cDNA, enabling accurate counting of TCR cDNA molecules. Specific primers in the conserved constant-segment region were used to synthesize first-strand cDNA for the TCR alpha and beta chains. Each cDNA library was double barcoded, with a SMART-Mk sample barcode plus Illumina barcodes, to control for contamination. Two successive PCR steps introduced TruSeq adapter sequences along with Illumina sample barcodes. Sequencing of the TCR alpha and beta cDNA libraries was done on the Illumina HiSeq platform using custom primers. The paper's processing steps were these. MiGEC processed the raw reads to extract unique molecular identifiers, while MiXCR was used to determine the CDR3 positions. Recombination models were inferred per individual with the repgenHMM and IGoR tools using an EM algorithm. The analysis of shared clonotypes was done with the tcR package in R, with sharing normalized by the product of cloneset sizes. Out-of-frame nonproductive sequences were analyzed to study raw recombination free of thymic and clonal selection effects. TCRdb reprocessing: public reads trimmed at Q25 with fastp, clones called with MiXCR, in-frame beta chains kept. One record per CDR3 amino acid sequence lists the most common genes and DNA. TCRdb, not the authors, supplied the V and J calls. The sample table holds 450,000 or so distinct CDR3 sequences, of which approximately 15% were seen once. Of the sample, more than 0.5% falls within the top ten clones.

V is reduced by 1 base and J by 5 bases, leaving a spacing of 8 bases between them. Including the terminal cysteine and phenylalanine, the CDR3 comprises 13 residues. Solely the CDR3 DNA is kept, with 39 bases framed from the first base. The germline V gene (reference sequence) sets CDR1 to LGHDT and CDR2 to YNNKEL. The full study reports these points: Because the same donors could not be followed over many years, the conclusions depended on cross-sectional statistical analysis. Invariant T cells such as MAIT and iNKT could partly confound zero-insertion analyses, though diverse VJ usage argued against this for most clonotypes. Abundant cord blood beta clonotypes had fewer insertions, young adult naive repertoires showed a similar but weaker trend, and memory repertoires showed no such trend. Compared with coincidental sharing between unrelated individuals, out-of-frame TCR alpha sequences shared between twins showed an excess of sequences with low generation probability. Excess twin sharing in beta out-of-frame sequences was weaker because fewer shared sequences lowered the signal-to-noise ratio. In monozygotic twins, recombination models systematically underestimated out-of-frame TCR alpha sharing, but the models matched the sharing seen between unrelated individuals.

The same sample was also studied in work on yellow fever vaccine responses in identical twins. From the second report: The T cell response to vaccination in identical twins was reported by the authors to appear partly convergent and partly personalized. The study precisely tracked vaccine-responding T cell clones in identical twins.

This receptor was identified in a woman aged 18-29 years in good health. Sequencing was carried out using CD4+ T cells sorted from blood. The sequence links TRBV3-1 to TRBJ1-2, with a weak D call of TRBD1 (6 bases match). At the DNA level, the sequence is TGTGCCAGCAGCCAAGGCGGACAGTATGGCTACACCTTC. This codes for CASSQGGQYGYTF. With the portions outside the CDR3 filled from the reference TRBV3-1 and TRBJ1-2 genes, the complete variable region becomes DTAVSQTPKYLVTQMGNDKSIKCEQNLGHDTMYWYKQDSKKFLKIMFSYNNKELIINETVPNRFSPKSPDKAHLNLHINSLELGDSAVYFCASSQGGQYGYTFGSGTRLTVV.